This passage covers 12 T cell receptor beta chains from one sample sequenced in a study of STAT5B mutations in CD4+ large granular lymphocyte leukemia. The repertoire was sequenced with immunoSEQ multiplex PCR; TCRdb's copy has only in-frame clones and lacks some. The table shows roughly 34,000 clones, with 76% occurring only once. Sequencing was done on a sample of CD4+ T cells from blood buffy coats. Receptor source: a human donor in good health.

The chain uses TRBV5-1 and TRBJ2-2; 11 nucleotides agree with TRBD2. CDR1 is SGHRS and CDR2 is YFSETQ in the germline V gene. Germline trimming cut 3 bases from V and 7 bases from J; bases unmatched to any gene: 8. CDR3 size: 16 residues. The CDR3 reads CASSWLAGGSSGELFF. The CDR3 nucleotides read TGCGCCAGCAGCTGGCTAGCGGGAGGAAGTAGCGGGGAGCTGTTTTTT. The full variable domain, its missing parts supplied by reference TRBV5-1 and TRBJ2-2, is KAGVTQTPRYLIKTRGQQVTLSCSPISGHRSVSWYQQTPGQGLQFLFEYFSETQRNKGNFPGRFSGRQFSNSRSEMNVSTLELGDSALYLCASSWLAGGSSGELFFGEGSRLTVL.

Only a few counts were recorded for this clone. The V and J genes are TRBV6-1 and TRBJ1-1; D possibly corresponds to TRBD1 (5 bases). Trimming left V 2 bases short and J 4 bases short, with 8 bases between. Looked up from germline, CDR1 is MNHNS and CDR2 is SASEGT. The CDR3 sequence is 13 residues long. The CDR3 here is CASSEMGGTEAFF. DNA of the CDR3: TGTGCCAGCAGTGAAATGGGGGGCACTGAAGCTTTCTTT.

The genes are TRBV7-2 and TRBJ2-5; D is uncertain. V was trimmed by 0 bases and J by 4 bases, leaving 12 bases between them. This CDR3 region has 15 residues. In germline, CDR1 is SGHTA, CDR2 FQGNSA. This CDR3 reads CASSLALSLGETQYF. Here the CDR3 DNA reads TGTGCCAGCAGCTTAGCGCTATCGTTGGGAGAGACCCAGTACTTC.

The chain joins TRBV7-3 to TRBJ2-1, with D uncertain. The germline CDR1 and CDR2 sequences are SGHTA and FQGTGA. The ends were cut back, 1 base at V and 5 bases at J, with 9 bases in the middle. This CDR3 is 14 amino acids long. The CDR3 protein is CASSLRSLNNEQFF. CDR3 nucleotides: TGTGCCAGCAGCTTAAGGTCCCTGAACAATGAGCAGTTCTTC. The complete variable domain, with remaining parts taken from reference TRBV7-3 and TRBJ2-1, reads GAGVSQTPSNKVTEKGKYVELRCDPISGHTALYWYRQSLGQGPEFLIYFQGTGAADDSGLPNDRFFAVRPEGSVSTLKIQRTERGDSAVYLCASSLRSLNNEQFFGPGTRLTVL.

The gene calls are TRBV7-2 and TRBJ2-7, with D perhaps being TRBD1 or TRBD2 (5 bases each). V lost 5 bases and J 4 bases, leaving 15 bases between the germline ends. CDR3 length: 14 residues. Germline V gene sequence: CDR1 SGHTA, CDR2 FQGNSA. The CDR3 DNA reads TGTGCCAGCAGCGCAACAGGAGGACTGTACGAGCAGTACTTC. Translation gives CASSATGGLYEQYF.

This clone has a handful of counts. This chain uses TRBV18 with TRBJ2-1; D possibly matches TRBD1 or TRBD2 (5 bases each). V lost 5 bases and J lost 4, with 9 bases in between. This CDR3 region has 13 residues. Germline V gene data show CDR1 as KGHSH and CDR2 as LQKENI. The CDR3 sequence is CASSGTPYNEQFF. CDR3 in DNA: TGTGCCAGCTCAGGGACCCCATACAATGAGCAGTTCTTC.

V and J are TRBV6-6 and TRBJ2-5; D not resolved. Per germline, CDR1 MNHNY and CDR2 SVGAGI (reference sequence). This CDR3 spans 14 amino acids. V dropped 0 bases and J dropped 5 bases, with 10 bases sitting between them. In DNA form, the CDR3 reads TGTGCCAGCAGTTACTCTTTAATACGGGAGACCCAGTACTTC. It encodes CASSYSLIRETQYF.

This clone showed up just a few times. The chain employs TRBV5-6 and TRBJ1-4; perhaps TRBD1 as D (5 bases). The ends were cut back, 2 bases at V and 2 bases at J, with 10 bases in the middle. This CDR3 is 15 amino acids long. Per germline, CDR1 SGHDT and CDR2 YYEEEE. The CDR3 here is CASSFQGATNEKLFF. CDR3 DNA: TGTGCCAGCAGCTTCCAGGGAGCCACTAATGAAAAACTGTTTTTT. Filled out from reference TRBV5-6 and TRBJ1-4, the complete variable domain reads DAGVTQSPTHLIKTRGQQVTLRCSPKSGHDTVSWYQQALGQGPQFIFQYYEEEERQRGNFPDRFSGHQFPNYSSELNVNALLLGDSALYLCASSFQGATNEKLFFGSGTQLSVL.

The chain carries TRBV27 and TRBJ1-3; D is unclear. Trimming cost V 4 bases and J 0 bases, with 16 bases left between them. Germline lookup yields CDR1 MNHEY and CDR2 SMNVEV (reference sequence). The CDR3 is 17 residues long. CDR3 sequence: CASSSHPGRDSGNTIYF. Here the CDR3 DNA reads TGTGCCAGCAGTTCCCACCCTGGACGGGACTCTGGAAACACCATATATTTT.

With regard to this clone: Other DNA sequences in the same sample also yield this CDR3. The chain has TRBV18 and TRBJ2-1; TRBD1 aligns across 7 bases. The CDR3 sequence is 15 residues long. Germline V gene sequence: CDR1 KGHSH, CDR2 LQKENI. Trimming cost V 5 bases and J 0 bases; bases outside gene matches: 4. The CDR3 nucleotides read TGTGCCAGCTCAAGGGGGCAGAGCTCCTACAATGAGCAGTTCTTC. Translating it yields CASSRGQSSYNEQFF.

The chain uses TRBV5-1 and TRBJ1-1; no clear D gene. This CDR3 contains 17 residues. Deletions cut 4 bases from V and 1 base from J, with 20 bases between. The V gene's germline CDR1 is SGHRS and CDR2 YFSETQ. The CDR3 loop reads CASSPDGTTKSNTEAFF. In nucleotides, the CDR3 is TGCGCCAGCAGCCCGGACGGCACGACAAAATCGAACACTGAAGCTTTCTTT.

V and J are TRBV13 and TRBJ2-2, with D perhaps TRBD2 (6 bases). The germline V gene has CDR1 PRHDT and CDR2 FYEKMQ (reference sequence). The germline V and J ends were trimmed by 5 bases and 3 bases, with 10 bases remaining between them. The CDR3 has 14 residues. Written as DNA, the CDR3 is TGTGCCAGCAGCCTCTCGGGGGACACCGGGGAGCTGTTTTTT. Translation: CASSLSGDTGELFF.